The 12 T cell receptor beta chains below come from one sample, sequenced in a study of blood T cells in healthy people across ages. A second about 7 to 11 cycle PCR used barcoded and J-beta primers. TCRdb reprocessed the 5' RACE reads via MiXCR and lists one record per CDR3 protein. The repertoire holds roughly 730,000 distinct CDR3 sequences, roughly three fifths seen once, with 20% to 30% in the top ten. The sequenced sample consisted of blood. The source of these receptors is a man aged 35 to 55 in good health.

The chain couples TRBV7-6 to TRBJ2-7; TRBD2 is a possible D gene (6 bases). Germline V gene sequence: CDR1 SGHVS, CDR2 FNYEAQ. The CDR3 is made up of 14 amino acids. V was cut by 3 bases and J by 3 bases, with 12 bases left in between. The CDR3 reads CASSLGGRDYEQYF. CDR3 sequence (DNA): TGTGCCAGCAGCTTGGGGGGAAGGGACTACGAGCAGTACTTC.

This clonotype was seen a handful of times. CDR3 DNA sequence: TGTGCCAGCAGCCTACAAGCGGCTAATTCACCCCTCCACTTT. Translated: CASSLQAANSPLHF. The chain is built from TRBV7-9 and TRBJ1-6, with D unresolved. V lost 5 bases, J lost 6 bases, and 11 bases lay in between. CDR3 length equals 14 residues. Germline V gene data show CDR1 as SEHNR and CDR2 as FQNEAQ (reference sequence).

The rearrangement joins TRBV10-2 to TRBJ2-7, with 13 bases matching TRBD2. CDR3 size: 17 residues. J gave up 7 bases and V 6 bases, and 15 bases lay outside the gene matches. The germline V gene has CDR1 WSHSY and CDR2 SAAADI. The CDR3 here is CASRRTSGSISHNEQYF. The CDR3 DNA sequence: TGCGCCAGCAGGCGGACTAGCGGGAGCATATCCCACAATGAGCAGTACTTC.

V usage is TRBV20-1 and J usage is TRBJ2-7; a weak D match, TRBD1 (6 bases). Trimming shortened V by 3 bases and J by 0 bases, and 12 bases separated the two germline ends. The CDR3 loop spans 14 amino acids. The germline gives CDR1 DFQATT, CDR2 SNEGSKA (reference sequence). For the CDR3, the DNA is TGCAGTGCTAGTCAGGGGTCTTCCTCCTACGAGCAGTACTTC. Its protein product is CSASQGSSSYEQYF.

The rearrangement links TRBV7-9 to TRBJ2-5, with a tentative D call TRBD1 (5 bases). The CDR3 covers 17 residues. V lost 0 bases and J lost 2, with 16 bases in between. CDR1 and CDR2 from the germline V gene are SEHNR and FQNEAQ (reference sequence). CDR3 amino acids: CASSLAPQAVLQETQYF. Here the CDR3 DNA reads TGTGCCAGCAGCTTAGCGCCACAGGCAGTCTTGCAAGAGACCCAGTACTTC.

The CDR3 DNA reads as TGTGCCAGCAGTTTATCCCAGAGAAGGGGGCTAATAAACCTAATGAACACCGGGGAGCTGTTTTTT. This codes for CASSLSQRRGLINLMNTGELFF. This chain connects TRBV12-3 or TRBV12-4 to TRBJ2-2, with 7 bases that match TRBD1. This CDR3 has 22 amino acids. V lost 2 bases, J lost 1 base, and 22 bases stayed unmatched.

This sequence joins TRBV5-1 and TRBJ2-1; D is unresolved. The DNA end lines up better with TRBJ2-7; the J call may be wrong. CDR1 and CDR2 (germline): SGHRS, YFSETQ. The CDR3 has 15 residues. The CDR3 DNA reads as TGCGCCAGCAGCTTGGTGTCAGGACCCTACAATGAGCAGTACTTC. It translates to CASSLVSGPYNEQYF.

The V call is TRBV9, the J call TRBJ2-6; D gene uncertain. This CDR3 is built from 15 residues. The V end was cut by 0 bases, the J end by 4 bases, with 8 bases between. The germline CDR1 and CDR2 sequences are SGDLS and YYNGEE. In DNA, the CDR3 is TGTGCCAGCAGCGTAGGGGCGGCAGGGGCCAACGTCCTGACTTTC. This encodes CASSVGAAGANVLTF.

This chain links TRBV7-8 with TRBJ1-2; D perhaps matches TRBD1 (6 bases). Germline V gene sequence: CDR1 SGHVS, CDR2 FQNEAQ. Trimming stripped 3 bases from V and 5 bases from J, with 10 bases between. This CDR3 has 13 residues. CDR3 loop: CASSFQGYYGYTF. The CDR3 DNA reads TGTGCCAGCAGCTTCCAGGGGTATTATGGCTACACCTTC. Complete variable domain (other parts from reference TRBV7-8 and TRBJ1-2): GAGVSQSPRYKVAKRGQDVALRCDPISGHVSLFWYQQALGQGPEFLTYFQNEAQLDKSGLPSDRFFAERPEGSVSTLKIQRTQQEDSAVYLCASSFQGYYGYTFGSGTRLTVV.

This clonotype occurred a few times. The chain links TRBV3-1 to TRBJ2-3; D is unresolved. Trimming stripped 0 bases from V and 0 bases from J, with 7 bases between. This CDR3 region has 15 residues. Germline-derived CDR1 and CDR2 are LGHDT and YNNKEL (reference sequence). CDR3 nucleotides: TGTGCCAGCAGCCAAGATACGTCTAGCACAGATACGCAGTATTTT. Amino acids: CASSQDTSSTDTQYF.

The rearrangement links TRBV19 to TRBJ1-1; D gene ambiguous. The CDR3 runs to 16 residues. The germline CDR1 and CDR2 sequences are LNHDA and SQIVND (reference sequence). The V gene lost 5 bases and the J gene lost 5 bases, with 21 bases spanning the gap. The CDR3 DNA reads as TGTGCCAGTAGTGTTCATCCGGACTCTCTAGAGACTGAAGCTTTCTTT. This encodes CASSVHPDSLETEAFF.

The gene calls are TRBV6-2 or TRBV6-3 and TRBJ2-7; TRBD2 matches at 10 bases. The germline V gene has CDR1 MNHEY and CDR2 SVGEGT. J was trimmed by 1 base and V by 2 bases; bases with no gene match: 2. The CDR3 sequence is 15 residues long. CDR3 nucleotide sequence: TGTGCCAGCAGTTACCCTAGCGGGAGATCCTACGAGCAGTACTTC. As protein: CASSYPSGRSYEQYF.